This TCR beta chain was recovered during a study of OX40 agonist ivuxolimab in advanced cancers. Describing the broader study: Ivuxolimab was a fully human IgG2 agonistic monoclonal antibody targeting the costimulatory receptor OX40 (CD134). Intravenous ivuxolimab was administered to patients every 2 weeks at six dose levels: 0.01, 0.1, 0.3, 1.5, 3 and 10 mg/kg. Of the roughly 50 dose-escalation patients, hepatocellular carcinoma was present in approximately 20, melanoma in approximately 15, renal cell carcinoma in 9 and head and neck cancer in 9. The dose-escalation cohort was 82.7% male with a mean age of about 58 years, ranging from roughly 20 to 80. Prior anti-PD-1, anti-PD-L1 or anti-CTLA-4 therapy was permitted, and checkpoint inhibitors had been received by around 39% of dose-escalation patients. Three dose-escalation patients achieved partial responses, one with hepatocellular carcinoma and two with cutaneous melanoma. Peripheral TCRbeta sequencing was intended to test whether TCR sequence diversity was altered and clonal T-cell expansion was caused by ivuxolimab. The monotherapy dose-escalation portion (N ≈ 52 patients) of the phase I ivuxolimab trial is reported in the paper. General study outcomes and caveats: At doses of 0.1 to 3.0 mg/kg, clonal expansion of both CD4+ and CD8+ blood T cells was observed from baseline to week 6. The antigen specificity of the clonally expanded peripheral T cells was not determined. After ivuxolimab, more expanded clones were found on average in CD8+ T cells than in CD4+ T cells. In the 0.1-3.0 mg/kg groups, partial responders were among the patients with the lowest normalized peripheral clonal expansion, particularly in CD8+ T cells. Low levels of normalized T-cell clonal expansion were also seen in some patients who did not respond.

The trial excluded patients who had a history of autoimmune disease or were on systemic immunosuppression. Peripheral blood for TCR sequencing was collected from all dose cohorts at baseline, on cycle 4 day 1, and on cycle 7 day 1. The samples were taken from a phase I, first-in-human, multicenter, open-label dose-escalation trial of ivuxolimab. The trial enrolled adults with locally advanced or metastatic head and neck squamous cell, hepatocellular, melanoma or renal cell carcinoma. CD4+ and CD8+ T cells were sorted separately from peripheral blood before TCR sequencing. A note on this clone: Its cognate antigen has yet to be identified. There are no base qualities to consult, and no much larger clone falls within one base.

Genomic DNA was extracted from sorted cells for sequencing of the TCRbeta CDR3 region. The immunoSEQ Assay was used to sequence the TCRbeta CDR3 regions. TCRdb holds this immuneACCESS table with in-frame rearrangements only. Some clones are missing; in checked studies, unresolved V genes explain under half, and the rest has no known cause. This sample has about 73,000 clones in its table, and 90% of those were observed once. Of the sample, 0.4% to 0.55% is held by the ten largest clones. The junction carries 12 bases between V and J, which are trimmed by 0 bases and 8 bases respectively. Reading from cysteine to phenylalanine, the CDR3 counts 14 amino acids. Just CDR3 DNA is preserved here, 42 bases in frame from base 1. Based on the germline V gene, the CDR1 and CDR2 sequences are SGHRS and YFSETQ.

This clonotype originated in an adult with an advanced solid tumor such as melanoma, head and neck, liver or kidney cancer. Recombination joined TRBV5-1 with TRBJ2-4; the D gene is not confidently resolved. The sample was CD4+ or CD8+ T cells sorted from blood, taken in a trial of the OX40 agonist ivuxolimab. The sequence in DNA is TGCGCCAGCAGCTTGGGGCAGAATTGGGACATTCAGTACTTC. The translation is CASSLGQNWDIQYF.